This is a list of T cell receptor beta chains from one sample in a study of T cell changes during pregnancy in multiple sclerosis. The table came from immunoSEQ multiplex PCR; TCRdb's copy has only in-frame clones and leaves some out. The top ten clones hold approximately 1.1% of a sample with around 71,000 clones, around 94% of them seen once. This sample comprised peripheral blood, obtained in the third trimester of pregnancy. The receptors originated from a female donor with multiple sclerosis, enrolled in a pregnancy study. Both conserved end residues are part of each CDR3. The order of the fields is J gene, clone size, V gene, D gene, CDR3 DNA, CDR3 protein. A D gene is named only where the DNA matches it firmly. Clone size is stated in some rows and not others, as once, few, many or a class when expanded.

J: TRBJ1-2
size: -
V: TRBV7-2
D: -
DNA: TGTGCCAGCAGCTTAGGACAGACCTACACCTTC
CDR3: CASSLGQTYTF

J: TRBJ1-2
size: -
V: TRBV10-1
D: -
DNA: TGCGCCACCCGGGGAGGAACTGCTAACTATGGCTACACCTTC
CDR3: CATRGGTANYGYTF

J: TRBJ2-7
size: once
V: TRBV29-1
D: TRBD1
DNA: TGCAACGTTGAAGACGATGGGACAGGGGACGAGCAGTACTTC
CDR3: CNVEDDGTGDEQYF

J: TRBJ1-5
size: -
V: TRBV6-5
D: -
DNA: TGTGCCAGCAGAGAGTCGACTGGTAGCAATCAGCCCCAGCATTTT
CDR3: CASRESTGSNQPQHF

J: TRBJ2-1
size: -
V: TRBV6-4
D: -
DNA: TGTGCCAGCAGTGACTCCACAGGGATCAGGAGCAATGAGCAGTTCTTC
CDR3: CASSDSTGIRSNEQFF

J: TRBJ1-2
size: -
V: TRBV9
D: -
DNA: TGTGCCAGCAGCGCGGGAGGGGAGTACGGCTACACCTTC
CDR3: CASSAGGEYGYTF

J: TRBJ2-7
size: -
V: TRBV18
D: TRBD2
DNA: TGTGCCAGCTCACCCAGAGAGGTAGGTACTCGGACTAGCGGGAGAACCGAGCAGTACTTC
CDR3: CASSPREVGTRTSGRTEQYF

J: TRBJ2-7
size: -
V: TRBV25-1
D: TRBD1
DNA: TGTGCCAGCAGTGAATTTGGGACAGGGAGCGAGCAGTACTTC
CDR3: CASSEFGTGSEQYF

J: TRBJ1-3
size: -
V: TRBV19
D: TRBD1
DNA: TGTGCCAGTAGTTGGGACAGCCAAAACTCTGGAAACACCATATATTTT
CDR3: CASSWDSQNSGNTIYF

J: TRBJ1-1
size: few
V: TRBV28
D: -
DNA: TGTGCCAGCGGATCCTGGCCGGGTGAAGCTTTCTTT
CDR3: CASGSWPGEAFF

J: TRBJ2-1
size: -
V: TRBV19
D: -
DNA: TGTGCCAGTAGTATGCTAGCCCACAATGAGCAGTTCTTC
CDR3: CASSMLAHNEQFF

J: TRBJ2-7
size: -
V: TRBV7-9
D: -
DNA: TGTGCCAGCAGCTTAGGGCAGGGAGGCGAGCAGTACTTC
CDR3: CASSLGQGGEQYF

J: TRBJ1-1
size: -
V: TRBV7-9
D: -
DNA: TGTGCCAGCAGCGGAGACAGGTCTGAAGCTTTCTTT
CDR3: CASSGDRSEAFF

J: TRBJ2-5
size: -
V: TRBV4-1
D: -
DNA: TGCGCCAGCACCTCGGAGGGTAAAGAGACCCAGTACTTC
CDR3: CASTSEGKETQYF

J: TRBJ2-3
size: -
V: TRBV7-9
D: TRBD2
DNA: TGTGCCAGCAGCAGACTAGCGGGAGGGCCTAGCACAGATACGCAGTATTTT
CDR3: CASSRLAGGPSTDTQYF

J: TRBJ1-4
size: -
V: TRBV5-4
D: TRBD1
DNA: TGTGCCAGCAGCCCTGGGACAGGGGCCGGTAATGAAAAACTGTTTTTT
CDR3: CASSPGTGAGNEKLFF

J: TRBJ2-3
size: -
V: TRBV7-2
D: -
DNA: TGTGCCAGCAGCCCCGCCCGGTTAGCAAGCACAGATACGCAGTATTTT
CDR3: CASSPARLASTDTQYF

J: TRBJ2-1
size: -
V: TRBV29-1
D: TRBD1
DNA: TGCAGCGTCACAGGGGTGTATTCAGATGAGCAGTTCTTC
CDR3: CSVTGVYSDEQFF

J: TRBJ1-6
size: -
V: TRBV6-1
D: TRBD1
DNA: TGTGCCAGCAGTGAAGTCCCAGGGGGTACACCCCTCCACTTT
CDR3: CASSEVPGGTPLHF

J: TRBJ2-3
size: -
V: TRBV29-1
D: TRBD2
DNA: TGCAGCGGGACTAGCGCCGGAGGGGATACGCAGTATTTT
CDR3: CSGTSAGGDTQYF

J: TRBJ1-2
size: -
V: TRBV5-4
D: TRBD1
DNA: TGTGCCAGCAGCCCCGGGACAGGGGGCTCTGGCTATGGCTACACCTTC
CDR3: CASSPGTGGSGYGYTF

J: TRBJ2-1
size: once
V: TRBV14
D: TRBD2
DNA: TGTGCCAGCAGCTCAATGGACATCTGGGTAGCGGGAGAATACAATGAGCAGTTCTTC
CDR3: CASSSMDIWVAGEYNEQFF

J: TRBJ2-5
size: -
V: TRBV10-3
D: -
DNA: TGTGCCATCAGTGATACAGGGATCACCCAGTACTTC
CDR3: CAISDTGITQYF

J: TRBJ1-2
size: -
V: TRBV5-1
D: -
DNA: TGCGCCAGCAGCTTGGCGGGGGACTATGGCTACACCTTC
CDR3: CASSLAGDYGYTF

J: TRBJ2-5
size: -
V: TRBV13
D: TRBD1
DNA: TGTGCCAGCAGCCAAACCAGGGGGCGCAAGGAGACCCAGTACTTC
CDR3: CASSQTRGRKETQYF

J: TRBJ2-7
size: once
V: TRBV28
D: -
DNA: TGTGCCAGCAGTTCGATTTTGATGCGTGCGGATTCCTACGAGCAGTACTTC
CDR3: CASSSILMRADSYEQYF

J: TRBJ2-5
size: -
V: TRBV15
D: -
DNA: TGTGCCACCAGCAGAAATAGGGGAGAGACCCAGTACTTC
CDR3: CATSRNRGETQYF

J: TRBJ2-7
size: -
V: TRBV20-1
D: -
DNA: TGCAGTGCCCCGGACTCATACGAGCAGTACTTC
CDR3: CSAPDSYEQYF

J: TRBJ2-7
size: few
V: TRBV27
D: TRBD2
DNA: TGTGCCACCGCAACACCGACTAGCGGGAGTTACGAGCAGTACTTC
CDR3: CATATPTSGSYEQYF

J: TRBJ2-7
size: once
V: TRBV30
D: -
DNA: TGTGCCTGGAGTGTACCCCCCGGACACATAACCTACGAGCAGTACTTC
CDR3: CAWSVPPGHITYEQYF

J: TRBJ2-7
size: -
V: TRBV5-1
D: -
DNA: TGCGCCAGCAGCCGTATCGGACCACAGGGTGGCGAGCAGTACTTC
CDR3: CASSRIGPQGGEQYF

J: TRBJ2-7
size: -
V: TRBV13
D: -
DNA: TGTGCCAGCAGCGTTTCCAGCGTTCACGACGAGCAGTACTTC
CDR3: CASSVSSVHDEQYF

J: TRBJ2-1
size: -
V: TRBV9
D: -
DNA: TGTGCCAGCAGCGCCATAGCTAGGAATGAGCAGTTCTTC
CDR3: CASSAIARNEQFF

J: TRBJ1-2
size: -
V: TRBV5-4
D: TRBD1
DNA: TGTGCCAGCAGCGGGGACAGGGCGAACTATGGCTACACCTTC
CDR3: CASSGDRANYGYTF

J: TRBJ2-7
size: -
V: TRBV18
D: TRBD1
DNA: TGTGCCAGCTCACCAACGGGACAGGGGGGAGAGCAGTACTTC
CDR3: CASSPTGQGGEQYF

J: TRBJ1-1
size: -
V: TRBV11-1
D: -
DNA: TGTGCCAGCAGCTTAGGAAGGGGCCTCACTGAAGCTTTCTTT
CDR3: CASSLGRGLTEAFF

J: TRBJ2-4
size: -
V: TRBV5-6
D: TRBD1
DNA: TGTGCCAGCAGGCATTACAGGGGCAAAAACATTCAGTACTTC
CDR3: CASRHYRGKNIQYF

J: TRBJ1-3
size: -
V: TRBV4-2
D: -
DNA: TGTGCCAGCAGCCAACCCACAGGGTATGGAAACACCATATATTTT
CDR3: CASSQPTGYGNTIYF

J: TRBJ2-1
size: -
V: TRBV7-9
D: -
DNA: TGTGCCAGCAGCATAAGGGGCATCGTCTACAATGAGCAGTTCTTC
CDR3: CASSIRGIVYNEQFF

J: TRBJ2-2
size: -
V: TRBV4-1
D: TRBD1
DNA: TGCGCCAGCAGCCGACAGATACCCGGTCAGGGGGCGAACACCGGGGAGCTGTTTTTT
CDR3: CASSRQIPGQGANTGELFF

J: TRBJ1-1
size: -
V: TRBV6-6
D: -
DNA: TGTGCCAGCAGTTACCAAGGACGGACAGAGTCTGAAGCTTTCTTT
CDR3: CASSYQGRTESEAFF

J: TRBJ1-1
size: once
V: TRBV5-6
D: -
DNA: TGTGCCAGCAGCTTGACAGGATTAAACACTGAAGCTTTCTTT
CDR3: CASSLTGLNTEAFF

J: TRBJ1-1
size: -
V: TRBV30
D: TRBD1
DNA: TGTGCCTGGAGTGGCGTCGGGACAGGTCTCCATTTTGAAGCTTTCTTT
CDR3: CAWSGVGTGLHFEAFF

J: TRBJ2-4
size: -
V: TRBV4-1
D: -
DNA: TGCGCCAGCAGCCAAGGGCGGATGGGCAAAAACATTCAGTACTTC
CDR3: CASSQGRMGKNIQYF

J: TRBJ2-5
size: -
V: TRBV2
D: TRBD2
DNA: TGTGCCAGCAGACCCTTAGCGGGAGGACAAGAGACCCAGTACTTC
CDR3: CASRPLAGGQETQYF

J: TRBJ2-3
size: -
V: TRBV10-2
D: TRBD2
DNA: TGCGCCAGCAGTCCACTAGCGGGAAGGGTGTCAGATACGCAGTATTTT
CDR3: CASSPLAGRVSDTQYF

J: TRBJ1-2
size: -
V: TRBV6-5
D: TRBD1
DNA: TGTGCCAGCAGTTACGACAGGGCCCCATATGGCTACACCTTC
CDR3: CASSYDRAPYGYTF

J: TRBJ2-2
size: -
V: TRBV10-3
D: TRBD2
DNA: TGTGCCATCAGGGATCCGGGACTAGCTAGTACCGGGGAGCTGTTTTTT
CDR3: CAIRDPGLASTGELFF

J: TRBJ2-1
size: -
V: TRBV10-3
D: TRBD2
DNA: TGTGCCAGTCGGGGGGACTACAATGAGCAGTTCTTC
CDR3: CASRGDYNEQFF

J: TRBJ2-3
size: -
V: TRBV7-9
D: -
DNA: TGTGCCAGCAGCCCTTTAACGGGAGCTGGAAATACGCAGTATTTT
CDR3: CASSPLTGAGNTQYF